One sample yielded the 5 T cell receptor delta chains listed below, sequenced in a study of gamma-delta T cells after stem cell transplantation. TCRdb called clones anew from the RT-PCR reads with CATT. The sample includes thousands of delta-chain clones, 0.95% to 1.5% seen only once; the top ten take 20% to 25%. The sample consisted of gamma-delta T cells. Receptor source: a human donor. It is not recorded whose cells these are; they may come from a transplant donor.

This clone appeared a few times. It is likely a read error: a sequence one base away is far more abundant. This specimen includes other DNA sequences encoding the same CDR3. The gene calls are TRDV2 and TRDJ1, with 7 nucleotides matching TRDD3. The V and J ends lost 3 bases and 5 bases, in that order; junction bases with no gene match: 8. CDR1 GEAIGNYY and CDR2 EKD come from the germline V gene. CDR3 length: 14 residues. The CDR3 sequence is CACDSLLGKDKLIF. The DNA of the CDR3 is TGTGCCTGTGACTCGCTACTGGGGAAAGATAAACTCATCTTT.

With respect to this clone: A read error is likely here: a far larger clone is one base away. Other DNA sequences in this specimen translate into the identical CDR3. CDR3 protein: CACDTVLSSWDTRQMFF. The CDR3 DNA reads TGTGCCTGTGACACTGTTCTAAGCTCCTGGGACACCCGACAGATGTTTTTT. The chain employs TRDV2 and TRDJ3; the D gene is possibly TRDD3 (5 bases). The germline CDR1 and CDR2 sequences are GEAIGNYY and EKD. This CDR3 contains 17 residues.

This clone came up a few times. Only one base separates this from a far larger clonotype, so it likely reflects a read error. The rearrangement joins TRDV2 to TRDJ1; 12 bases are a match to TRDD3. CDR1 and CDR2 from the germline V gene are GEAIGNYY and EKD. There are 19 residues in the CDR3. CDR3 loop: CACGTVLTGGYRYTDKLIF. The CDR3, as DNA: TGTGCCTGTGGCACCGTTCTTACTGGGGGATACAGGTACACCGATAAACTCATCTTT.

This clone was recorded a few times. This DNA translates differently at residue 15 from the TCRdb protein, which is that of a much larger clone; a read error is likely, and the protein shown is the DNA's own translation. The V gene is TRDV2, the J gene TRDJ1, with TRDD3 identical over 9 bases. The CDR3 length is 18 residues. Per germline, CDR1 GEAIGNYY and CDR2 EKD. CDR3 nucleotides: TGTGCCTGTGACACCTTATCCGGGGGATACCATTACACCGATAGACTCATCTTT. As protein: CACDTLSGGYHYTDRLIF.

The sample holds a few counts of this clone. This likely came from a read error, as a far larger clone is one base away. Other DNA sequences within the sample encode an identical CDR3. The CDR3 spells CACDPLGPYTDKLIF. The CDR3 coding sequence is TGTGCTTGTGACCCCCTGGGTCCGTACACCGATAAACTCATCTTT. The chain is built from TRDV2 and TRDJ1; TRDD3 is a possible D gene (5 bases). The CDR3 has 15 amino acids. Germline-derived CDR1 and CDR2 are GEAIGNYY and EKD.